The source of this TCR beta chain is a study of T-cell memory formation after mild COVID-19 (dated by TCRdb to the early 2020s). About the full investigation: Most TCR sequence clusters were specific to one of the two donors. The cohort was made up of two young adult volunteers, one female and one male, who were previously healthy. Longitudinal TCRalpha and TCRbeta repertoire sequencing tracked T-cell clones expanding and contracting after mild COVID-19 in two donors.

General findings and caveats noted by the study authors: The detection of some responding clones in pre-infection memory suggests that pre-existing cross-reactive memory T cells joined the SARS-CoV-2 response. Whether the second-wave clones peaking on day 37 were SARS-CoV-2 specific was not confirmed. Only two mild cases were covered in the study, and larger cohorts including severe cases with pre-infection samples were considered necessary. Contracting CD4+ clones appeared mostly in the CM and EM memory subsets, whereas CD8+ clones were enriched in EMRA. Clones that contracted from day 15 to 85 showed balanced CD4/CD8 phenotypes, whereas a second wave of clones that expanded from day 15 to 37 leaned towards CD4+.

The CDR3 contains 12 residues, cysteine and phenylalanine counted. Left in the record is the CDR3 DNA by itself, 36 bases read in frame from the first base. Cut back by 5 bases and 3 bases, the V and J ends lie 9 bases apart. CDR1 and CDR2 (SQVTM, ANQGSEA) derive from the germline V gene. Ficoll-Paque density gradient centrifugation was used to isolate PBMCs. With respect to this clonotype: What antigen it recognizes has not been identified. No much larger clone exists at a distance of one base, and base qualities are not known.

TCRdb lists the instrument as Illumina NovaSeq 6000. Using 5'RACE with constant-segment primers, TCRalpha and TCRbeta cDNA libraries were constructed, with sample barcodes and unique molecular identifiers added in the process. Trizol reagent was used to extract RNA from every sample. The libraries were amplified in two PCR steps, and the second step added a second sample barcode and Illumina TruSeq adapters. Sequencing of libraries was performed on an Illumina NovaSeq with 2 x 150 bp paired-end reads. Turning to the authors' computational methods: Demultiplexing of reads and collapsing into UMI-guided consensus sequences were performed with migec v1.2.7. Using mixcr v2.1.11, the UMI consensuses were aligned to TRA and TRB V and J templates and assembled into clonotypes. A clonotype was counted as expanded or contracted only if both edgeR and NoisET called the change significant, with noise models trained on biological replicates. For edgeR calls, a false discovery rate-adjusted p below 0.01 and a log2 fold-change threshold of 1 were applied. PCA with hierarchical clustering of max-normalized trajectories of the 1000 most abundant clonotypes was used as exploratory dynamics analysis. Separately sequenced CD4+ and CD8+ repertoires were used to assign a CD4 or CD8 phenotype to each responding clone. TCRdb passed the public sequencing reads through fastp at Q25 and MiXCR, retaining productive beta sequences. Rows with a matching CDR3 protein are joined into one entry that keeps the most common DNA and genes. The V and J calls come from TCRdb's annotation, not from the publication. The sample table lists approximately 300,000 distinct CDR3 sequences, less than 20% of them with a count of one. The ten largest make up 20% to 25% of the sample.

The TCR sequence derives from a man aged 18 to 30 who had mild COVID-19 (a few samples of this study predate the infection). The sample titles of this study are shuffled in the database, so cell type and time point are left out; the donor was told from shared clones. What was sequenced was PBMCs or a T cell subset sorted from them (not recorded which). The chain is encoded by TRBV29-1 joined to TRBJ2-3; a tentative D call is TRBD2 (6 bases match). The CDR3: CSVRRGTDTQYF. The sequenced DNA: TGCAGCGTTCGGCGGGGAACAGATACGCAGTATTTT.